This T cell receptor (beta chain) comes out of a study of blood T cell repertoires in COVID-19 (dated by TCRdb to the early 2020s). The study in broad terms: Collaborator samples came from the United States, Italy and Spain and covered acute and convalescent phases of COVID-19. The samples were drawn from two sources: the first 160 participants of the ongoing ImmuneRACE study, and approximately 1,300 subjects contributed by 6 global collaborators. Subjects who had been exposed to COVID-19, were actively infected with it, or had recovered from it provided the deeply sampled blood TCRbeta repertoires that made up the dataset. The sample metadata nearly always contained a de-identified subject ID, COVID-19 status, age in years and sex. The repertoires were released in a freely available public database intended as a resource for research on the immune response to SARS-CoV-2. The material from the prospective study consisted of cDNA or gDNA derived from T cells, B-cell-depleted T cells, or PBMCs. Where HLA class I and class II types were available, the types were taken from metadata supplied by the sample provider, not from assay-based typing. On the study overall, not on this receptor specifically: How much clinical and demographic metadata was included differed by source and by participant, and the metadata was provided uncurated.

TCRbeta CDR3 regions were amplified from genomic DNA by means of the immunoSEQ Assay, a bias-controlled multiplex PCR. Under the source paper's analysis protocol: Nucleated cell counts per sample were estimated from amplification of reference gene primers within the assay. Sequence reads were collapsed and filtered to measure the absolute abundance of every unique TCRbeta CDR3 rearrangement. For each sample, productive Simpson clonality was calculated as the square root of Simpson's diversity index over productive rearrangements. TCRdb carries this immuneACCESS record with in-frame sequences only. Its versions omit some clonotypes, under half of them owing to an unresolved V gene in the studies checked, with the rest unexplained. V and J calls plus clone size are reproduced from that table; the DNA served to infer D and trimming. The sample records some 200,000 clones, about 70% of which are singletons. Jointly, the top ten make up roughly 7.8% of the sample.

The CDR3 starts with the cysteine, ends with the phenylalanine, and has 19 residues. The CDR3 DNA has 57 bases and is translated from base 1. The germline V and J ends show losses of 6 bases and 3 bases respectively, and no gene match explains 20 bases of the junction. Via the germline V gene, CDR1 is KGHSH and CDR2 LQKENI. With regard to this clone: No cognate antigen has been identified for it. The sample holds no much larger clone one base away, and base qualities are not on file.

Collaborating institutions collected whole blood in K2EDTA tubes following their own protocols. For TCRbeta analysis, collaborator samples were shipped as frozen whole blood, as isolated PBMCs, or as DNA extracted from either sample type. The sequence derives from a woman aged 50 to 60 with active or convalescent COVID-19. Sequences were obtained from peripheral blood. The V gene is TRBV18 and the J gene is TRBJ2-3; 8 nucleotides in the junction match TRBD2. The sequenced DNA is TGTGCCAGCTCCCTAAACCCACCAACAACGGGGGGGGCAACAGATACGCAGTATTTT. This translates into CASSLNPPTTGGATDTQYF.